Following are 6 T cell receptor beta chains from one sample sequenced in a study of cytomegalovirus exposure and HLA in healthy donors. This PCR relied on a set of 60 Vbeta primers and 13 Jbeta primers. Measured with immunoSEQ multiplex PCR; TCRdb has only the in-frame clones, and not every one. The sample has 150,000 to 200,000 clones; roughly 79% are singletons. Sequencing was performed on PBMCs. The origin of the receptors is a woman under 30 in good health and CMV-seropositive.

The V gene is TRBV18, the J gene TRBJ2-7, with D tentatively TRBD1 (6 bases). The CDR3 consists of 13 residues. Germline CDR1 is KGHSH and CDR2 is LQKENI. Trimming pared 3 bases from V and 5 bases from J, leaving 11 bases between. CDR3 bases: TGTGCCAGCTCACCTCGACAGGAAAACGAGCAGTACTTC. Its translation is CASSPRQENEQYF.

This sequence joins TRBV27 and TRBJ1-6, with D maybe TRBD1 (5 bases). The germline gives CDR1 MNHEY, CDR2 SMNVEV (reference sequence). Between the trimmed V and J ends, which lost 6 bases and 3 bases, there was a span of 9 bases. The CDR3 covers 14 residues. The CDR3 loop is CASRVTDYNSPLHF. In DNA, the CDR3 is TGTGCCAGCAGAGTGACAGACTATAATTCACCCCTCCACTTT.

In DNA, the CDR3 is TGCAGTGCTACGCGCCAAGAGACCCAGTACTTC. This gives the protein CSATRQETQYF. The genes are TRBV20-1 and TRBJ2-5; no firm D call. CDR1 is DFQATT and CDR2 is SNEGSKA in the germline V gene (reference sequence). V lost 4 bases to trimming and J lost 1 base, with 4 bases between them. This CDR3 spans 11 amino acids.

This clone was counted once. The chain employs TRBV15 and TRBJ1-2, with TRBD1 matching 7 bases. The germline CDR1 and CDR2 sequences are LNHNV and YYDKDF (reference sequence). J gave up 7 bases and V 3 bases, and 5 bases lay outside the gene matches. The CDR3 is 13 amino acids. CDR3 loop: CATSRYPGGGYTF. The CDR3 DNA sequence: TGTGCCACCAGCAGGTACCCAGGGGGTGGCTACACCTTC.

V usage is TRBV2 and J usage is TRBJ2-2, with D maybe TRBD1 (5 bases). The CDR3 length is 15 residues. Germline-derived CDR1 and CDR2 are SNHLY and FYNNEI. V lost 5 bases and J lost 6, with 16 bases in between. CDR3 protein: CASSLQGNRAGELFF. The CDR3, as DNA: TGTGCCAGCAGTCTCCAGGGTAATCGGGCCGGGGAGCTGTTTTTT.

The V call is TRBV6-5, the J call TRBJ2-7; TRBD2 aligns across 9 bases. V trimming: 7 bases; J trimming: 2 bases; junction bases outside the gene matches: 6. The CDR3 is 14 amino acids. Germline V gene data show CDR1 as MNHEY and CDR2 as SVGAGI. The DNA for the CDR3 is TGTGCCAGCACCTTACAGCGGGGGGCCTACGAGCAGTACTTC. Residues: CASTLQRGAYEQYF.